Presented here are 29 T cell receptor beta chains from one specimen sequenced in a study of a mutant IDH1 vaccine in newly diagnosed glioma. Time point meaning: week 35, safety follow-up. Vaccine doses each comprised 300 ug of mutant IDH1 20-mer peptide, with topical imiquimod. These receptors' antigens are unknown. The method was immunoSEQ multiplex PCR; TCRdb's version includes in-frame clones alone and lacks a portion of them. The sample carries about 60,000 clones, around four fifths recorded once. This specimen consisted of PBMCs, obtained from a glioma patient whose treatment included an IDH1 peptide vaccine. These TCRs come from a man under 40 with glioma.

For the CDR3, the DNA is TGTGCCATCAGTGGGACAGTTTGGACTGAAGCTTTCTTT. This encodes CAISGTVWTEAFF. V is TRBV10-3 and J is TRBJ1-1, with a possible D match to TRBD1 (6 bases). The V gene's germline CDR1 is ENHRY and CDR2 SYGVKD. V gave up 4 bases and J gave up 5 bases, with 11 bases separating them. This CDR3 region has 13 residues.

The V and J genes are TRBV11-3 and TRBJ1-2; 8 nucleotides align to TRBD1. The germline CDR1 and CDR2 sequences are SGHNT and YENEEA. The CDR3 has 15 residues. V trimming: 2 bases; J trimming: 8 bases; junction bases outside the gene matches: 10. In nucleotides, the CDR3 is TGTGCCAGCAGCTTAAGGACAGGGATGGCTTACGGCTACACCTTC. Its translation is CASSLRTGMAYGYTF.

This clone was counted between two and nine times. V and J are TRBV5-1 and TRBJ1-4; D call uncertain. In germline, CDR1 is SGHRS, CDR2 YFSETQ. The CDR3 runs to 12 residues. The ends were cut back, 1 base at V and 8 bases at J, with 6 bases in the middle. The CDR3 loop reads CASSLTGEKLFF. DNA for the CDR3: TGCGCCAGCAGCTTGACGGGAGAAAAACTGTTTTTT.

The J gene is TRBJ2-5, the V gene TRBV30, with 12 positions matching TRBD1. Per germline, CDR1 GTSNPN and CDR2 SVGIG (reference sequence). This CDR3 is built from 15 residues. The V segment lost 5 bases and the J segment 6 bases; nucleotides outside the gene matches: 10. The CDR3, as DNA: TGTGCCTGGCGCGAGGGGACAGGGGGCCTGAAGACCCAGTACTTC. This translates into CAWREGTGGLKTQYF.

The chain has TRBV10-2 and TRBJ1-2, with D possibly matching TRBD1 (5 bases). CDR3 size: 12 residues. Trimming shortened V by 3 bases and J by 6 bases, and 8 bases separated the two germline ends. Germline V gene lookup returns CDR1 WSHSY and CDR2 SAAADI. The CDR3 DNA is TGCGCCAGCAGTGAAAGACAGCATGGCTACACCTTC. Its protein is CASSERQHGYTF.

This chain joins TRBV11-3 and TRBJ2-1; tentatively, D is TRBD2 (6 bases). CDR1 and CDR2 from the germline V gene are SGHNT and YENEEA. The ends were cut back, 0 bases at V and 4 bases at J, with 16 bases in the middle. The CDR3 is 17 amino acids. The CDR3 spells CASSLDGKSGTYNEQFF. The CDR3 DNA reads as TGTGCCAGCAGCTTAGATGGAAAGTCAGGGACTTACAATGAGCAGTTCTTC.

This chain joins TRBV11-2 and TRBJ1-5; D possibly corresponds to TRBD1 (6 bases). The V end lost 1 base, the J end lost 5 bases, and 12 bases lay between the germline ends. The CDR3 spans 15 residues. The germline V gene encodes CDR1 SGHAT and CDR2 FQNNGV. The CDR3, as DNA: TGTGCCAGCAGCTTAGCAGGGGTCGCCGATCAGCCCCAGCATTTT. Translation: CASSLAGVADQPQHF. The complete variable domain, with remaining parts taken from reference TRBV11-2 and TRBJ1-5, reads EAGVAQSPRYKIIEKRQSVAFWCNPISGHATLYWYQQILGQGPKLLIQFQNNGVVDDSQLPKDRFSAERLKGVDSTLKIQPAKLEDSAVYLCASSLAGVADQPQHFGDGTRLSIL.

The chain recombines TRBV4-1 with TRBJ1-2; 8 bases align to TRBD1. The CDR3 runs to 16 residues. J lost 4 bases, V lost 1 base, and 8 bases had no gene match. Germline CDR1 and CDR2: MGHRA and YSYEKL. The CDR3: CASSQVQGTGGYGYTF. CDR3 bases: TGCGCCAGCAGCCAAGTACAAGGGACAGGAGGCTATGGCTACACCTTC.

The chain employs TRBV25-1 and TRBJ1-1; D gene uncertain. Germline V gene lookup returns CDR1 MGHDK and CDR2 SYGVNS. This CDR3 has 18 amino acids. Trimming stripped 6 bases from V and 0 bases from J, with 23 bases between. The CDR3 protein is CASRAGWLGTSMNTEAFF. In DNA, the CDR3 is TGTGCCAGCAGAGCGGGCTGGTTGGGAACCAGCATGAACACTGAAGCTTTCTTT.

The gene calls are TRBV4-1 and TRBJ1-4; D possibly corresponds to TRBD1 (6 bases). The germline V gene has CDR1 MGHRA and CDR2 YSYEKL. The CDR3 loop spans 15 amino acids. V shed 7 bases and J shed 7 bases, with 19 bases lying between them. The CDR3 DNA reads TGCGCCAGCACCCGATTGAGGGGGGTATTTGAAAAACTGTTTTTT. Its translation: CASTRLRGVFEKLFF.

CDR3 coding DNA: TGTGCCAGCAGTCTCGGGACTGTCAATACGCAGTATTTT. As protein: CASSLGTVNTQYF. The chain recombines TRBV27 with TRBJ2-3; a possible D gene is TRBD2 (6 bases). V was clipped by 5 bases and J by 7 bases, with 13 bases between them. The CDR3 consists of 13 residues. CDR1 and CDR2 (germline): MNHEY, SMNVEV (reference sequence).

The chain carries TRBV6-5 and TRBJ2-7, with D possibly TRBD2 on 6 matching bases. Germline CDR1 MNHEY, CDR2 SVGAGI. CDR3 length: 15 residues. Between the trimmed V and J ends, which lost 7 bases and 1 base, there was a span of 17 bases. The CDR3 loop reads CASNSGTANSYEQYF. The CDR3 nucleotides are TGTGCCAGCAACTCCGGGACTGCAAATTCCTACGAGCAGTACTTC.

The chain carries TRBV27 and TRBJ1-1, with D possibly matching TRBD1 (6 bases). Germline V gives CDR1 MNHEY, CDR2 SMNVEV (reference sequence). This CDR3 has 16 amino acids. Trimming pared 3 bases from V and 1 base from J, leaving 15 bases between. In nucleotides, the CDR3 is TGTGCCAGCAGTTTCTCAACCACGACAGGGAACACTGAAGCTTTCTTT. It yields the protein CASSFSTTTGNTEAFF.

J is TRBJ1-2 and V is TRBV19; TRBD1 matches 7 bases. The CDR3 totals 15 residues. V lost 9 bases, J lost 3 bases, and 13 bases stayed unmatched. Germline V gene sequence: CDR1 LNHDA, CDR2 SQIVND (reference sequence). CDR3 in amino acids: CASHLGGTEYYGYTF. For the CDR3, the DNA is TGTGCCAGCCACTTAGGGGGGACAGAGTACTATGGCTACACCTTC.

The chain is built from TRBV9 and TRBJ2-1; TRBD2 matches 7 bases. Germline loops: CDR1 SGDLS, CDR2 YYNGEE. The V segment lost 0 bases and the J segment 5 bases; nucleotides outside the gene matches: 5. The CDR3 contains 15 residues. The CDR3 spells CASSVVAGGDNEQFF. The CDR3 nucleotides read TGTGCCAGCAGCGTAGTAGCGGGCGGAGACAATGAGCAGTTCTTC.

The chain is built from TRBV12-5 and TRBJ2-7; 7 nucleotides line up with TRBD2. Germline V gene sequence: CDR1 LGHNT, CDR2 FRNRAP. The ends lost 3 bases at V and 0 bases at J; junction bases unmatched: 8. The length of the CDR3 is 16 residues. DNA for the CDR3: TGTGCTAGTGGTTTTGACACTAGCGCCAGCTCCTACGAGCAGTACTTC. Translation gives CASGFDTSASSYEQYF.

This rearrangement joins TRBV4-1 to TRBJ2-7; D gene ambiguous. The germline V gene has CDR1 MGHRA and CDR2 YSYEKL. CDR3 length equals 15 residues. Trimming cost V 1 base and J 3 bases, with 13 bases left between them. The DNA for the CDR3 is TGCGCCAGCAGCCAAGCCATCGGAATCGACTACGAGCAGTACTTC. It yields the protein CASSQAIGIDYEQYF.

V usage is TRBV11-2 and J usage is TRBJ1-4; a possible D gene is TRBD1 (5 bases). Trimming took off 1 base at V and 8 bases at J, with 11 bases between the two ends. This CDR3 region has 14 residues. The germline V gene has CDR1 SGHAT and CDR2 FQNNGV. CDR3 bases: TGTGCCAGCAGCTTAGTCGGGGGGAGGGAAAAACTGTTTTTT. Translating gives CASSLVGGREKLFF. The complete variable domain, with remaining parts taken from reference TRBV11-2 and TRBJ1-4, reads EAGVAQSPRYKIIEKRQSVAFWCNPISGHATLYWYQQILGQGPKLLIQFQNNGVVDDSQLPKDRFSAERLKGVDSTLKIQPAKLEDSAVYLCASSLVGGREKLFFGSGTQLSVL.

The chain links TRBV10-1 to TRBJ1-5; D is ambiguous. V lost 7 bases and J 0 bases, leaving 13 bases between the germline ends. CDR1 and CDR2 from the germline V gene are WNHNN and SYGVQD (reference sequence). This CDR3 is built from 15 residues. The CDR3 is CASILMSDSNQPQHF. As DNA, the CDR3 is TGCGCCAGCATCCTCATGTCAGATAGCAATCAGCCCCAGCATTTT.

This chain joins TRBV9 and TRBJ2-3, with D possibly TRBD1 on 5 matching bases. The CDR3 is 18 amino acids. V lost 3 bases, J lost 1 base, and 21 bases lay in between. Germline CDR1 SGDLS, CDR2 YYNGEE. The CDR3 DNA is TGTGCCAGCAGCGCCCCCACTCGGAGTCCCAGGGGCACAGATACGCAGTATTTT. Its translation: CASSAPTRSPRGTDTQYF.

J is TRBJ2-1 and V is TRBV5-6, with TRBD1 as a possible D gene (6 bases). Per germline, CDR1 SGHDT and CDR2 YYEEEE. This CDR3 comprises 15 residues. Trimming took off 1 base at V and 8 bases at J, with 16 bases between the two ends. CDR3 sequence: CASSLFRGPQDEQFF. Here the CDR3 DNA reads TGTGCCAGCAGCTTGTTCAGGGGTCCACAGGATGAGCAGTTCTTC.

J is TRBJ2-7 and V is TRBV28; 10 nucleotides agree with TRBD1. The CDR3 extends over 14 amino acids. Germline trimming cut 10 bases from V and 3 bases from J; bases unmatched to any gene: 9. CDR1 and CDR2 (germline): MDHEN, SYDVKM. In DNA, the CDR3 is TGTGCCACCAGGACAGGGGGGGCTGTCTACGAGCAGTACTTC. It specifies CATRTGGAVYEQYF.

The chain combines TRBV11-2 with TRBJ1-1, with 9 bases identical to TRBD1. Germline V gene sequence: CDR1 SGHAT, CDR2 FQNNGV. Trimming removed 3 bases from V and 0 bases from J; junction bases left unmatched: 5. This CDR3 has 16 residues. CDR3 sequence: CASSFLQGAVNTEAFF. The DNA for the CDR3 is TGTGCCAGCAGCTTTTTACAGGGGGCGGTGAACACTGAAGCTTTCTTT.

This clone was observed a few times. This sample also contains other DNA sequences that code for the same CDR3. This chain connects TRBV5-1 to TRBJ1-1; D unclear. V lost 0 bases to trimming and J lost 3 bases, with 9 bases between them. CDR1 and CDR2 (germline): SGHRS, YFSETQ. The CDR3 has 14 amino acids. This CDR3 is CASSLGQVDTEAFF. The CDR3 DNA reads TGCGCCAGCAGCTTGGGGCAGGTTGACACTGAAGCTTTCTTT.

The CDR3 sequence: CAWGAPGSYNSPLHF. The DNA of the CDR3 is TGTGCCTGGGGGGCCCCAGGTTCCTATAATTCACCCCTCCACTTT. The genes are TRBV30 and TRBJ1-6; a weak D match, TRBD1 (5 bases). With 5 bases removed from V and 1 base from J, the gap between germline ends came to 12 bases. The CDR3 extends over 15 amino acids. From germline, CDR1 is GTSNPN and CDR2 SVGIG (reference sequence).

V usage is TRBV6-1 and J usage is TRBJ2-6; 7 bases agree with TRBD1. From germline, CDR1 is MNHNS and CDR2 SASEGT. This CDR3 is built from 15 residues. The ends lost 7 bases at V and 1 base at J; junction bases unmatched: 4. The CDR3 region is CASILQGSGANVLTF. DNA of the CDR3: TGTGCCAGCATCCTACAGGGGTCTGGGGCCAACGTCCTGACTTTC.

V and J are TRBV19 and TRBJ1-2; 12 bases fit TRBD1. This CDR3 comprises 17 residues. CDR1 is LNHDA, CDR2 SQIVND, per germline (reference sequence). V shed 7 bases and J 8 bases; nucleotides not matched to a gene: 17. CDR3 DNA: TGTGCCAGTACCATCCGGAGGGGACAGGGGGCGATCCGGGGCTACACCTTC. Protein product: CASTIRRGQGAIRGYTF.

A few counts support this clone. The rearrangement links TRBV29-1 to TRBJ2-6; TRBD1 might be the D (5 bases). V shed 8 bases and J shed 0 bases, with 14 bases lying between them. The CDR3 is 15 residues long. CDR1 SQVTM and CDR2 ANQGSEA come from the germline V gene. CDR3 DNA sequence: TGCAGCTACCAGGGTGTAGGCTCTGGGGCCAACGTCCTGACTTTC. Translation: CSYQGVGSGANVLTF.

This clone was counted a few times. The chain carries TRBV4-1 and TRBJ1-1, with TRBD1 as a possible D gene (5 bases). In germline, CDR1 is MGHRA, CDR2 YSYEKL. V shed 5 bases and J shed 1 base, with 17 bases lying between them. The CDR3 covers 16 residues. CDR3 in DNA: TGCGCCAGCAGCTCCCCCGAGGGGAGTTCGAACACTGAAGCTTTCTTT. Encoded protein: CASSSPEGSSNTEAFF.